Listed here are 20 T cell receptor beta chains from one sample, sequenced in a study of T cells in Graves' hyperthyroidism and ophthalmopathy (dated by TCRdb to about 2019). The method was multiplex PCR. Sequencing used an Illumina HiSeq 2000. Amplification of TCR beta CDR3 regions was carried out from RNA transcripts. The first round of RT-PCR for the TCR CDR3 was performed with the HTBI primer set and the Qiagen OneStep RT-PCR kit. The public reads were run again by TCRdb, first through fastp at Q25 and then through MiXCR, and only productive beta chains were kept. Entries are consolidated by CDR3 protein sequence, retaining the most common genes and DNA. This sample lists more than 500,000 distinct CDR3 sequences; 15% to 20% were detected once. 25% to 35% of the sample is in the top ten clones. Sequenced material: blood. Receptors were obtained from a woman aged 30 to 39 with Graves' ophthalmopathy.

The sample holds many counts of this clonotype. V gene TRBV20-1 combines with J gene TRBJ2-5; no firm D call. Deletions cut 3 bases from V and 5 bases from J, with 4 bases between. The CDR3 consists of 10 residues. In germline, CDR1 is DFQATT, CDR2 SNEGSKA (reference sequence). The CDR3, as DNA: TGCAGTGCTAGTCACGAGACCCAGTACTTC. Encoded protein: CSASHETQYF.

The chain joins TRBV4-3 to TRBJ1-3; a possible D gene is TRBD1 (6 bases). The germline V gene encodes CDR1 LGHNA and CDR2 YSLEER. V was clipped by 0 bases and J by 2 bases, with 17 bases between them. The CDR3 sequence is 18 residues long. The CDR3 loop is CASSQDTETGVTGNTIYF. The DNA for the CDR3 is TGCGCCAGCAGCCAAGATACCGAGACAGGAGTTACTGGAAACACCATATATTTT.

This clonotype has a count of ten or more. The genes are TRBV6-1 and TRBJ2-7; TRBD2 matches at 9 bases. J lost 3 bases, V lost 3 bases, and 6 bases had no gene match. Germline assignment: CDR1 MNHNS and CDR2 SASEGT. CDR3 length equals 15 residues. The chain's CDR3 is CASSEQLAGGYEQYF. The DNA for the CDR3 is TGTGCCAGCAGTGAGCAACTAGCGGGCGGCTACGAGCAGTACTTC.

This chain connects TRBV5-5 to TRBJ1-1, with a weak D call TRBD1 (5 bases). CDR1 is SGHKS, CDR2 YYEKEE, per germline (reference sequence). The germline V and J ends were trimmed by 4 bases and 1 base, with 11 bases remaining between them. The CDR3 consists of 14 residues. CDR3 nucleotides: TGTGCCAGCAGCGACGGGACGGAGAACACTGAAGCTTTCTTT. It translates to CASSDGTENTEAFF.

The chain carries TRBV20-1 and TRBJ2-1; D possibly matches TRBD1 or TRBD2 (6 bases each). The V gene's germline CDR1 is DFQATT and CDR2 SNEGSKA (reference sequence). The CDR3 contains 12 residues. Deletions cut 5 bases from V and 8 bases from J, with 13 bases between. The CDR3 region is CSAPRGVDEQFF. As DNA, the CDR3 is TGCAGTGCTCCTAGGGGGGTGGATGAGCAGTTCTTC.

This clonotype was seen repeatedly, ten times or more. The gene calls are TRBV5-6 and TRBJ2-4, with TRBD2 matching 7 bases. V lost 0 bases and J lost 1; bases outside the gene matches: 4. Looked up from germline, CDR1 is SGHDT and CDR2 is YYEEEE. The CDR3 length is 16 residues. In nucleotides, the CDR3 is TGTGCCAGCAGCTTGGTGCGGGAGTGGGCCAAAAACATTCAGTACTTC. It is translated as CASSLVREWAKNIQYF.

This clonotype occurred many times. V gene TRBV7-6 combines with J gene TRBJ2-7, with D possibly being TRBD1 (6 bases). CDR1 and CDR2 from the germline V gene are SGHVS and FNYEAQ. Trimming took 4 bases from V and 2 from J, leaving 9 bases between them. The CDR3 spans 13 residues. CDR3 residues: CASSWGTTYEQYF. The CDR3 region has the DNA TGTGCCAGCAGCTGGGGGACAACCTACGAGCAGTACTTC.

This clonotype was counted ten times or more. The chain employs TRBV20-1 and TRBJ2-7; D is undetermined. The CDR3 covers 12 residues. In germline, CDR1 is DFQATT, CDR2 SNEGSKA (reference sequence). The V and J ends lost 4 bases and 3 bases respectively, with 10 bases between them. The CDR3 DNA follows: TGCAGTGCTACCCAGGTTAGCTACGAGCAGTACTTC. This gives the protein CSATQVSYEQYF.

This clonotype has a count of ten or more. The V call is TRBV6-2 or TRBV6-3, the J call TRBJ2-1; D gene unclear. Trimming cost V 6 bases and J 3 bases, with 12 bases left between them. The CDR3 loop spans 14 amino acids. CDR1 and CDR2 (germline): MNHEY, SVGEGT. The CDR3 sequence: CASRVDGNYNEQFF. Here the CDR3 DNA reads TGTGCCAGCAGGGTGGACGGTAACTACAATGAGCAGTTCTTC.

This clonotype was recorded a few times. Its ends do not fully match the called genes, so a read error is possible. This chain's CDR3 is CASGMTRTSGRAGEQYF. The CDR3 nucleotides read TGTGCCAGTGGTATGACTAGGACTAGCGGGAGAGCCGGCGAGCAGTACTTC. The V call is TRBV5-1, the J call TRBJ2-7; 13 nucleotides agree with TRBD2. The V gene's germline CDR1 is SGHRS and CDR2 YFSETQ. The CDR3 sequence is 17 residues long.

The table lists this clonotype with many counts. The rearrangement links TRBV11-2 to TRBJ1-4, with 7 bases lining up with TRBD1. Germline assignment: CDR1 SGHAT and CDR2 FQNNGV. V lost 11 bases and J lost 3; bases outside the gene matches: 6. The CDR3 runs to 13 residues. CDR3 protein: CAGRDRSNEKLFF. CDR3 nucleotide sequence: TGTGCCGGAAGGGACAGATCTAATGAAAAACTGTTTTTT.

This clonotype was found a few times. The rearrangement uses TRBV6-1 and TRBJ2-5; 8 nucleotides match TRBD1. The CDR3 sequence is 13 residues long. The V gene's germline CDR1 is MNHNS and CDR2 SASEGT. V was pared by 6 bases and J by 13 bases, with 13 bases of the junction left unmatched. The DNA of the CDR3 is TGTGCCAGCAGCCTGGACAGGGCCTCGCGGTGGTACTTC. Residues: CASSLDRASRWYF.

There are many counts of this clonotype. V gene TRBV15 combines with J gene TRBJ2-3; the D call may be TRBD1 or TRBD2 (5 bases each). Germline-derived CDR1 and CDR2 are LNHNV and YYDKDF (reference sequence). CDR3 length: 16 residues. Trimming removed 1 base at V and 4 bases at J, with 15 bases between. The CDR3 here is CATSRGGSARADTQYF. The CDR3 DNA reads as TGTGCCACCAGCAGAGGAGGGAGCGCCAGGGCAGATACGCAGTATTTT.

This clonotype was detected ten times or more. The chain uses TRBV7-8 and TRBJ1-2; possibly TRBD1 for D (6 bases). Trimming left V 4 bases short and J 0 bases short, with 12 bases between. The germline gives CDR1 SGHVS, CDR2 FQNEAQ. The CDR3 consists of 15 residues. The CDR3 sequence is CASSSRGGTNYGYTF. In DNA, the CDR3 is TGTGCCAGCAGCTCAAGGGGGGGGACTAACTATGGCTACACCTTC.

The table lists this clonotype with many counts. The chain links TRBV4-1 to TRBJ2-1, with 13 bases lining up with TRBD2. V was clipped by 4 bases and J by 10 bases; unmatched bases: 10. The germline V gene has CDR1 MGHRA and CDR2 YSYEKL. The CDR3 has 16 residues. The DNA for the CDR3 is TGCGCCAGCAGCCGCCTACTAGCGGGAGGGCCAGGGGAGCAGTTCTTC. Protein: CASSRLLAGGPGEQFF.

This clonotype was detected a few times. V is TRBV6-1 and J is TRBJ2-2, with TRBD1 matching over 9 bases. Germline values: CDR1 MNHNS, CDR2 SASEGT. CDR3 length: 16 amino acids. With V trimmed by 7 bases and J by 6 bases, 12 bases remained unmatched. The CDR3 spells CASNSDRGRFPGELFF. The CDR3 region has the DNA TGTGCCAGCAACTCAGACAGGGGGAGGTTCCCCGGGGAGCTGTTTTTT.

The chain employs TRBV6-1 and TRBJ2-5, with unresolved D. The CDR3 is made up of 15 amino acids. Trimming stripped 7 bases from V and 3 bases from J, with 18 bases between. Germline-derived CDR1 and CDR2 are MNHNS and SASEGT. The CDR3 coding sequence is TGTGCCAGCACCCCCGGGTGGGGTTTCGAAGAGACCCAGTACTTC. Its translation: CASTPGWGFEETQYF.

This clonotype was observed at least ten times. The V gene is TRBV12-3 or TRBV12-4, the J gene TRBJ2-7; D uncertain. Trimming shortened V by 1 base and J by 6 bases, and 10 bases separated the two germline ends. There are 13 residues in the CDR3. CDR3 protein: CASSLVMSFEQYF. CDR3 coding DNA: TGTGCCAGCAGTTTAGTGATGAGTTTCGAGCAGTACTTC.

About this clonotype: A much larger clone lies a single base off, so this may be a read error. The genes are TRBV12-3 or TRBV12-4 and TRBJ1-6; 9 bases align to TRBD1. The CDR3 has 14 amino acids. CDR3 amino acids: CASSRDRDNSPPHF. CDR3 DNA sequence: TGTGCCAGCAGTAGGGACAGGGACAATTCACCCCCCCACTTT.

This chain uses TRBV5-1 with TRBJ2-7; 9 nucleotides match TRBD1. The CDR3 consists of 15 residues. Germline CDR1 SGHRS, CDR2 YFSETQ. With 3 bases clipped from V and 5 bases from J, the junction kept 9 bases outside the gene matches. CDR3 DNA sequence: TGCGCCAGCAGCTGGACAGGGGCCGTTGAGAACGAGCAGTACTTC. Amino acids: CASSWTGAVENEQYF.